Following are 16 T cell receptor beta chains from one sample sequenced in a study of persistence of HIV-infected CD4 T cells. Sequencing used immunoSEQ version 4 in survey mode. Assay: immunoSEQ multiplex PCR; the TCRdb copy retains only in-frame clones and omits some. The sample carries about 36,000 clones, 85% to 90% recorded once. These receptors are not linked to any known antigen. Overlapping HIV-1 Gag 15-mer peptides at 0.95 to 1 ug per peptide per mL were used. CD40L/CD69 double-negative CD45RO-high memory CD4+ T cells were collected. Sequences were derived from cultured CD4+ T cells from PBMCs, sampled from a patient who received antiretroviral therapy. Every receptor here comes from an adult with HIV. The donor label of this sample is uncertain.

V usage is TRBV28 and J usage is TRBJ1-2; no clear D gene. Between the trimmed V and J ends, which lost 4 bases and 4 bases, there was a span of 7 bases. Per germline, CDR1 MDHEN and CDR2 SYDVKM. The CDR3 has 12 amino acids. This chain's CDR3 is CASSWARYGYTF. For the CDR3, the DNA is TGTGCCAGCAGTTGGGCCCGCTATGGCTACACCTTC.

The gene calls are TRBV6-2 or TRBV6-3 and TRBJ1-1; tentative D call: TRBD1 (5 bases). The CDR3 has 13 amino acids. Germline CDR1 reads MNHEY; CDR2 reads SVGEGT. V was clipped by 4 bases and J by 6 bases, with 12 bases between them. The CDR3 reads CASSFEGIAEAFF. CDR3 in DNA: TGTGCCAGCAGTTTTGAGGGGATCGCTGAAGCTTTCTTT.

V is TRBV5-1 and J is TRBJ2-1; 12 bases match TRBD2. Unmatched junction bases numbered 11, after V lost 3 bases and J lost 1 base. The CDR3 sequence is 19 residues long. CDR1 and CDR2 (germline): SGHRS, YFSETQ. CDR3 residues: CASSSPASGGAGSYNEQFF. Here the CDR3 DNA reads TGCGCCAGCAGCTCACCGGCTAGCGGGGGGGCTGGATCCTACAATGAGCAGTTCTTC.

This clone occurred once. This chain joins TRBV7-2 and TRBJ2-3, with 14 positions matching TRBD2. The CDR3 sequence is 18 residues long. The ends lost 1 base at V and 2 bases at J; junction bases unmatched: 5. CDR1 is SGHTA, CDR2 FQGNSA, per germline. As DNA, the CDR3 is TGTGCCAGCAGCTTAGGATGGACTAGCGGGGGGCACACAGATACGCAGTATTTT. Protein: CASSLGWTSGGHTDTQYF.

This chain joins TRBV10-3 and TRBJ2-1; 12 bases agree with TRBD2. Germline V gene sequence: CDR1 ENHRY, CDR2 SYGVKD. The CDR3 extends over 20 amino acids. V lost 2 bases, J lost 5 bases, and 16 bases stayed unmatched. The CDR3 nucleotides read TGTGCCATCAGTGAGCCAGCTGGGGGGGGGACTAGCGGGCAGAACAATGAGCAGTTCTTC. This codes for CAISEPAGGGTSGQNNEQFF.

This chain links TRBV5-5 with TRBJ2-3, with 9 nucleotides matching TRBD1. J lost 3 bases, V lost 2 bases, and 1 base had no gene match. CDR1 is SGHKS and CDR2 is YYEKEE in the germline V gene (reference sequence). This CDR3 comprises 14 residues. CDR3 region: CASSFDRGTDTQYF. The CDR3 DNA is TGTGCCAGCAGCTTCGACAGGGGGACAGATACGCAGTATTTT.

This clone came up a few times. J is TRBJ2-7 and V is TRBV9; no firm D call. The CDR3 sequence is 14 residues long. V lost 0 bases to trimming and J lost 1 base, with 8 bases between them. Germline V lookup: CDR1 SGDLS, CDR2 YYNGEE. In DNA form, the CDR3 reads TGTGCCAGCAGCGTAGTTCCAGAGTCCTACGAGCAGTACTTC. Translating gives CASSVVPESYEQYF.

The V call is TRBV18, the J call TRBJ2-7; D might be TRBD1 (6 bases). This CDR3 is 17 amino acids long. V was cut by 4 bases and J by 1 base, with 20 bases left in between. The germline V gene has CDR1 KGHSH and CDR2 LQKENI. CDR3 in DNA: TGTGCCAGCTCACTCACCGGGGTTGGGGGCACTTCCTACGAGCAGTACTTC. Its translation is CASSLTGVGGTSYEQYF.

The chain carries TRBV2 and TRBJ2-2, with 9 bases that match TRBD1. CDR1 SNHLY and CDR2 FYNNEI come from the germline V gene. There are 15 residues in the CDR3. V lost 7 bases, J lost 5 bases, and 8 bases stayed unmatched. CDR3 region: CASNRQGGKTGELFF. The CDR3 nucleotides are TGTGCCAGCAACCGACAGGGGGGAAAGACCGGGGAGCTGTTTTTT.

This rearrangement joins TRBV6-5 to TRBJ1-3, with D unclear. CDR3 length equals 16 residues. Germline-derived CDR1 and CDR2 are MNHEY and SVGAGI. Trimming took off 7 bases at V and 0 bases at J, with 16 bases between the two ends. DNA for the CDR3: TGTGCCAGCACTTATGAAATCACGGTCTCTGGAAACACCATATATTTT. Its protein is CASTYEITVSGNTIYF.

This clone was detected once. The V call is TRBV6-5, the J call TRBJ1-1; maybe TRBD1 (6 bases). Trimming pared 4 bases from V and 0 bases from J, leaving 9 bases between. The CDR3 sequence is 14 residues long. Germline-derived CDR1 and CDR2 are MNHEY and SVGAGI. The CDR3 reads CASSWGQVNTEAFF. The CDR3 bases are TGTGCCAGCAGTTGGGGGCAGGTGAACACTGAAGCTTTCTTT.

This chain links TRBV5-1 with TRBJ1-5; D is unclear. Germline CDR1 and CDR2: SGHRS and YFSETQ. The CDR3 extends over 17 amino acids. The V end lost 1 base, the J end lost 5 bases, and 19 bases lay between the germline ends. Here the CDR3 reads CASSLIPRAGNHQPQHF. In DNA, the CDR3 is TGCGCCAGCAGCTTGATCCCGCGGGCAGGAAACCATCAGCCCCAGCATTTT.

This clone appeared a few times. The chain joins TRBV28 to TRBJ1-2; TRBD1 agrees at 7 bases. V dropped 5 bases and J dropped 0; count of bases not matched to a gene: 6. CDR3 length: 15 amino acids. Germline V CDR1 and CDR2: MDHEN, SYDVKM. The CDR3 spells CASSPRDRPNYGYTF. The CDR3 DNA sequence: TGTGCCAGCAGTCCGCGGGACAGACCTAACTATGGCTACACCTTC.

The chain joins TRBV5-4 to TRBJ2-1; 9 bases match TRBD2. CDR3 length: 15 amino acids. V lost 4 bases, J lost 6 bases, and 8 bases stayed unmatched. Germline lookup yields CDR1 SGHNT and CDR2 YYREEE (reference sequence). CDR3 nucleotide sequence: TGTGCCAGCAGCCGGGCGGGGGGGCTGCGCAATGAGCAGTTCTTC. It encodes CASSRAGGLRNEQFF.

V usage is TRBV7-2 and J usage is TRBJ1-3, with D maybe TRBD1 (5 bases). The CDR3 spans 13 residues. Between the trimmed V and J ends, which lost 1 base and 9 bases, there was a span of 10 bases. Germline CDR1 reads SGHTA; CDR2 reads FQGNSA. CDR3 bases: TGTGCCAGCAGCTTAGGTCCCGGGACCACCATATATTTT. Its protein is CASSLGPGTTIYF.

This clone was seen a few times. The rearrangement joins TRBV5-8 to TRBJ2-3, with D uncertain. V was pared by 3 bases and J by 0 bases, with 8 bases between. Germline CDR1 and CDR2: SGHTS and YDEGEE. The CDR3 loop spans 14 amino acids. The CDR3 here is CASSSTYSTDTQYF. The DNA of the CDR3 is TGTGCCAGCAGCTCTACCTACAGCACAGATACGCAGTATTTT. Combining the CDR3 with reference TRBV5-8 and TRBJ2-3 gives the whole variable domain EAGVTQSPTHLIKTRGQQATLRCSPISGHTSVYWYQQALGLGLQFLLWYDEGEERNRGNFPPRFSGRQFPNYSSELNVNALELEDSALYLCASSSTYSTDTQYFGPGTRLTVL.